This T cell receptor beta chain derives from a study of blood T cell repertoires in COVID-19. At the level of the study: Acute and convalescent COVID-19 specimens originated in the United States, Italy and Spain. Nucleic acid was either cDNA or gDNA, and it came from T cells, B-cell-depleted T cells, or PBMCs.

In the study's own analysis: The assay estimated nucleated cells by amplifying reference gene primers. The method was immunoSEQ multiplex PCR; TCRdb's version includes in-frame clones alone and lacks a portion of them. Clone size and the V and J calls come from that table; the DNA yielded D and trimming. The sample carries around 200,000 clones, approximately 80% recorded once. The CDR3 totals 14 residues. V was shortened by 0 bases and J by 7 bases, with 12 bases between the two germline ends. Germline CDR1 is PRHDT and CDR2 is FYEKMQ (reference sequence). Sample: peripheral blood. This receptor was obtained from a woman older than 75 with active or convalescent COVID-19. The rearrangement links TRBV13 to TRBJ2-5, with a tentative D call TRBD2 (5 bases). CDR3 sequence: CASSLGGSEGTQYF. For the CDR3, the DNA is TGTGCCAGCAGCTTAGGGGGCAGCGAGGGGACCCAGTACTTC.